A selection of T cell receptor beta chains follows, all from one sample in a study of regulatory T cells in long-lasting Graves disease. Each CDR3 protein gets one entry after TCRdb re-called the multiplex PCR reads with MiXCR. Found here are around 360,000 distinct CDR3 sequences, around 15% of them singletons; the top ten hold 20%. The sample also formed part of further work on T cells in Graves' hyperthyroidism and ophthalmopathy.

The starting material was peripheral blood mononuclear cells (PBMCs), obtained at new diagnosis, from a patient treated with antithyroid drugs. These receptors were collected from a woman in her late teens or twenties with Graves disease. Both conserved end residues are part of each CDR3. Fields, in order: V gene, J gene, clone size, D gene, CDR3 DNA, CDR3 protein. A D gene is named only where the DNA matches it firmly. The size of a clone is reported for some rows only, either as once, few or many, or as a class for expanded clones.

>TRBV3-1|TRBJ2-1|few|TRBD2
TGTGCCAGCAGCCAAGGTACTAGCGCCAATGAGCAGTTCTTC
CASSQGTSANEQFF
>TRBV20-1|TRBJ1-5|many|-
TGCAGTGCCCGAGGTGGGGATAGCAATCAGCCCCAGCATTTT
CSARGGDSNQPQHF
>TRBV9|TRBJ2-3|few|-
TGTGCCTGCAGCGTAGCTCCCACAGATACGCAGTATTTT
CACSVAPTDTQYF
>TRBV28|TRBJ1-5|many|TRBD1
TGTGCCAGCAGCCCCGGGGGACAGGGATATCAGCCCCAGCATTTT
CASSPGGQGYQPQHF
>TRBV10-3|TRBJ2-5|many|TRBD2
TGTGCCACCAAGACTAGCGGCAGCGAGACCCAGTACTTC
CATKTSGSETQYF
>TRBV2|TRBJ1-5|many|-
TGTGCCAGCAGTAACAGGGTGGGCAATCAGCCCCAGCATTTT
CASSNRVGNQPQHF
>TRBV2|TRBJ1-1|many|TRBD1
TGTGCCAGCAGGGGAATCGACAGGGGGACTGAAGCTTTCTTT
CASRGIDRGTEAFF
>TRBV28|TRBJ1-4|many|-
TGTGCCAGCAGTGCCGGACGTTGGTACGAAAAACTGTTTTTT
CASSAGRWYEKLFF
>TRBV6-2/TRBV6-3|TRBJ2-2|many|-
TGTGCCAGCAGTTACACGAGGTGGGGTCACGGGGAGCTGTTTTTT
CASSYTRWGHGELFF
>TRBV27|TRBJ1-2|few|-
TGTGCCAGCAGTTTGGGCAGCTCCTATGGCTACACCTTC
CASSLGSSYGYTF
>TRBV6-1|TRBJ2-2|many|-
TGTGCCAGCAGTCCCCGAGGCGGCCTGAGCACCGGGGAGCTGTTTTTT
CASSPRGGLSTGELFF
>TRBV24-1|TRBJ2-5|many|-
TGTGCCACCAGTGATTTGCTGACAGACCAAGAGACCCAGTACTTC
CATSDLLTDQETQYF
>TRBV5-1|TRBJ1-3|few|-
TGCGCCAGCAGCTTGGAGGCAGGCCTTCGAGGAAACACCATATATTTT
CASSLEAGLRGNTIYF
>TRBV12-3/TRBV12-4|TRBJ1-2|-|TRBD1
TGTGCCAGCAGCCCCGACAGGGACACGGGGTATGGCTACACCTTC
CASSPDRDTGYGYTF
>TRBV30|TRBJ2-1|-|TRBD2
TGTGCCTGGAGTGTACCCCCGGCGGGAGAGTGGGGGTCCTACAATGAGCAGTTCTTC
CAWSVPPAGEWGSYNEQFF
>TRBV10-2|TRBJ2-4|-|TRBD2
TGCGCCAGCAGTGAGTCTTGGGCTAGCGGGGGCCGTGGGAACATTCAGTACTTC
CASSESWASGGRGNIQYF
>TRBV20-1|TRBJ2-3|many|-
TGCAGTGCTAGAGCCCCTGCGGGGCGGGATACGCAGTATTTT
CSARAPAGRDTQYF
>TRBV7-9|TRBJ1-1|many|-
TGTGCCAGCAGCTTAGGGGGGACGGCCACTGAAGCTTTCTTT
CASSLGGTATEAFF
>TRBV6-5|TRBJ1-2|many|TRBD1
TGTGCCAGCAGTTCTAGAGACAGGGGTGCCTATGGCTACACCTTC
CASSSRDRGAYGYTF
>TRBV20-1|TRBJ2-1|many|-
TGCAGTGCTAGACTCCATAGCTCCTACAATGAGCAGTTCTTC
CSARLHSSYNEQFF
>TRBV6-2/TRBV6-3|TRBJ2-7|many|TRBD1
TGTGCCAGCAGTTCCGGGACAGGGGAATCCTACGAGCAGTACTTC
CASSSGTGESYEQYF
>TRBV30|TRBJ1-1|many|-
TGTGCCTGGAGCCCGGGGGCCGCTCGAGCTTTCTTT
CAWSPGAARAFF
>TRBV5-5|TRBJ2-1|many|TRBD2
TGTGCCAGCGGCCCTGACACTAGCGGAAGTTACAATGAGCAGTTCTTC
CASGPDTSGSYNEQFF
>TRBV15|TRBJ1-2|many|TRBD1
TGTGCCACCAGCAGATCGCCCCGGGACAGCTATGGCTACACCTTC
CATSRSPRDSYGYTF
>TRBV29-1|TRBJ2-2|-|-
TGCAGCGTCGGACTAATCACCGGGGAGCTGTTTTTT
CSVGLITGELFF
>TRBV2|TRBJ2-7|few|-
TGTGCCAGCAGTGATGTTGACAGGACAAATCTTAACTCCTACGAGCAGTACTTC
CASSDVDRTNLNSYEQYF
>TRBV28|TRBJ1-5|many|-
TGTGCCAGCAAGGGGGACCTAAATCAGCCCCAGCATTTT
CASKGDLNQPQHF
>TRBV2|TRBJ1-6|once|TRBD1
TGTGCCAGCAGTTTGTCCGGGACAGGGACGACTTCACCCCTCCACTTT
CASSLSGTGTTSPLHF
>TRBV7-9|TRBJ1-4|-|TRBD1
TGTGCCAGCAGCGCCCGCACAGGGGTGCAGGAAAAACTGTTTTTT
CASSARTGVQEKLFF
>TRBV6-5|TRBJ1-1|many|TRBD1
TGTGCCAGCAGTTCCCGGGACAGGGCGAACACTGAAGCTTTCTTT
CASSSRDRANTEAFF
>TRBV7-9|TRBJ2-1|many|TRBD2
TGTGCCAGCAGCCCACAAACAGCCCCGGTGGGACTAGTACGCGATGAGCAGTTCTTC
CASSPQTAPVGLVRDEQFF
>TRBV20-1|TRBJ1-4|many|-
TGCAGTGCTAGCACCCCAGGGAGGGCGAATGAAAAACTGTTTTTT
CSASTPGRANEKLFF
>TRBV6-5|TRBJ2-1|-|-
TGTGCCAGCAGTTACATCGGTGAGCAGTTCTTC
CASSYIGEQFF
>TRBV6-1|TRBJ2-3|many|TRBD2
TGTGCCAGCAGGCGGGGGGAGGAGGGAGATACGCAGTATTTT
CASRRGEEGDTQYF
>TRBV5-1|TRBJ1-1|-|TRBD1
TGCGCCAGCAGCTTTGGGACAGCTAACACTGGAGCTTTCTTT
CASSFGTANTGAFF
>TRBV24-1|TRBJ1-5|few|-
TGTGCCACCAGTGATGCAGGGGTGGGTCAGCCCCAGCATTTT
CATSDAGVGQPQHF
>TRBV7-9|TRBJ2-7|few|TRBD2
TGTGCCAGCAGCTCCCTCCCGACGACTAGCAGAAACGAGCAGTACTTC
CASSSLPTTSRNEQYF
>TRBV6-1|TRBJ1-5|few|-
TGTGCCAGCAGTGAAAGGAGTCAGCCCCAGCATTTT
CASSERSQPQHF
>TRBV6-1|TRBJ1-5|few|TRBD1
TGTGCCAGCAGTGATGCTTCAGGGGGACAGCCCCAGCATTTT
CASSDASGGQPQHF
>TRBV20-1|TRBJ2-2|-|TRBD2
TGCAGTGCTCAGACTAGCGGGACCACCGGGGAGCTGTTTTTT
CSAQTSGTTGELFF
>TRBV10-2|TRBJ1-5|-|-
TGCGCCAGCACTGACAGGAGCAATCAGCCCCAGCATTTT
CASTDRSNQPQHF
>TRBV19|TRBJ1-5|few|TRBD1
TGTGCCAGTAGTTCGGGACAGGGGGCAGGACCCCAGCATTTT
CASSSGQGAGPQHF
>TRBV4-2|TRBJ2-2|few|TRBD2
TGTGCCAGCAGCCCTAGACTAGCGGGAGACGCCGGGGAGCTGTTTTTT
CASSPRLAGDAGELFF